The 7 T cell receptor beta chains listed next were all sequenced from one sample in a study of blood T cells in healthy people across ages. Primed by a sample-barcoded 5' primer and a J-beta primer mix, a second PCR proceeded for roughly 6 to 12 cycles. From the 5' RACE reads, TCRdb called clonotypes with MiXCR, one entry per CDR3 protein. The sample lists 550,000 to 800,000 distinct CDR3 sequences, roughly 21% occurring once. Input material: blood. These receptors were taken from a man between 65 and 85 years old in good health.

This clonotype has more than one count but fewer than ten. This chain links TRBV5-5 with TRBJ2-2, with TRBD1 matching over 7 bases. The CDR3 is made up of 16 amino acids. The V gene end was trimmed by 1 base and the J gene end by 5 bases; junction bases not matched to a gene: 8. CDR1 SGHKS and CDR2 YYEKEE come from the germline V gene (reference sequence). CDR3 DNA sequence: TGTGCCAGCAGCTTGTATCAGGGGGTCGGGACCGGGGAGCTGTTTTTT. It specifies CASSLYQGVGTGELFF.

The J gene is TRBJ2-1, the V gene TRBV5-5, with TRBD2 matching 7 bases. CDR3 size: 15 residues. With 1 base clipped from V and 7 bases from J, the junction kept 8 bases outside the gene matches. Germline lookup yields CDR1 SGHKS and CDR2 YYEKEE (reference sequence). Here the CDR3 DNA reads TGTGCCAGCAGCTTGTCTGCGGGAGCTGTGAATGAGCAGTTCTTC. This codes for CASSLSAGAVNEQFF.

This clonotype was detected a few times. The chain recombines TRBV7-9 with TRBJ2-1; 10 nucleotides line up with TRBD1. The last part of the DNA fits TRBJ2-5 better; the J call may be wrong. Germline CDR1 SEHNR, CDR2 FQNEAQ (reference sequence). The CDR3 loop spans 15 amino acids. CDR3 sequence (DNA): TGTGCCAGCCTCCCAAGGACAGGGGGCCAAGAGACCCAGTACTTC. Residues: CASLPRTGGQETQYF.

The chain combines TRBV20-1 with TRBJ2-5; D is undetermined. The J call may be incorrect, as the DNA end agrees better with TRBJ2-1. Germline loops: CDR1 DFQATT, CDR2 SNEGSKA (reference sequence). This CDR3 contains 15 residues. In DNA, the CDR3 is TGCAGTGCCACCGCCGTGTATTTGAGTCTCGATGAGCAGTTCTTC. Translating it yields CSATAVYLSLDEQFF.

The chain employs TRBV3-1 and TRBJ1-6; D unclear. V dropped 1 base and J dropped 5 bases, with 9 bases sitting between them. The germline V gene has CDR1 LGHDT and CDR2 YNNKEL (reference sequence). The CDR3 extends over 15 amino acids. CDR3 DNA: TGTGCCAGCAGCCAAGTCGAGGCGCATAATTCACCCCTCCACTTT. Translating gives CASSQVEAHNSPLHF.

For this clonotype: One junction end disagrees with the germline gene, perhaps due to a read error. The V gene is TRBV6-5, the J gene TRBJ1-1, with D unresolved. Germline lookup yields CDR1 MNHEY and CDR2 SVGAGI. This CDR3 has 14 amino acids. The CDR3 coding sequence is TGTGCCAGCAGTTACTCATCCGGGAACACTGACGCTTTCTTT. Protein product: CASSYSSGNTDAFF.

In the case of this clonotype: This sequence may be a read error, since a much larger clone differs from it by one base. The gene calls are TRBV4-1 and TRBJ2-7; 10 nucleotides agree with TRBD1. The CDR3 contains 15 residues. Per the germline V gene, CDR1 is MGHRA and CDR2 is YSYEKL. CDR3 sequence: CASSRPGQGFYGQYF. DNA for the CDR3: TGCGCCAGCAGCCGGCCGGGACAGGGGTTCTACGGGCAGTACTTC.